This T cell receptor (beta chain) was documented in a study of neurological immune-mediated disorders. TCRdb used MiXCR to reprocess the 5' RACE reads, holding one entry per CDR3 protein. This sample carries about 28,000 distinct CDR3 sequences, approximately 12% of them seen once, and the ten largest clones take about 7.2%. V shed 5 bases and J 7 bases; nucleotides not matched to a gene: 18. CDR1 is LGHDT, CDR2 YNNKEL, per germline (reference sequence). This CDR3 has 18 amino acids. This clonotype was seen many times. The source of this sequence is a man in his 60s in good health. V usage is TRBV3-1 and J usage is TRBJ2-1, with TRBD1 matching 9 bases. The sequenced sample was PBMCs. In DNA form, the CDR3 reads TGTGCCAGCAGCACTACCTTGTTCCGGGACAGGGAAAGGAATGAGCAGTTCTTC. Amino acid sequence: CASSTTLFRDRERNEQFF.